The 13 T cell receptor beta chains below were found in one sample sequenced in a study of Graves' ophthalmopathy and Graves' hyperthyroidism. As the template, RNA transcripts were used to amplify TCR beta CDR3 regions. First-round RT-PCR employed HTBI primers, with a second-round multiplex PCR after it. From the multiplex PCR reads, TCRdb called clonotypes with MiXCR, one entry per CDR3 protein. The data contain about 480,000 distinct CDR3 sequences, under 15% of them singletons. Sequenced input: blood. The source is a woman aged 25-40 years with Graves' ophthalmopathy.

This clonotype was detected ten times or more. The genes are TRBV6-5 and TRBJ1-3; D gene ambiguous. There are 13 residues in the CDR3. The ends were cut back, 0 bases at V and 3 bases at J, with 3 bases in the middle. Germline V lookup: CDR1 MNHEY, CDR2 SVGAGI. CDR3 loop: CASSYSHGNTIYF. The DNA of the CDR3 is TGTGCCAGCAGTTACTCTCATGGAAACACCATATATTTT.

This clonotype was seen at least ten times. The genes are TRBV28 and TRBJ1-5; D is unclear. Germline assignment: CDR1 MDHEN and CDR2 SYDVKM. The CDR3 length is 15 residues. V was cut by 2 bases and J by 5 bases, with 13 bases left in between. The CDR3 DNA sequence: TGTGCCAGCAGTTTACCCGGGCGGCGGGATCAGCCCCAGCATTTT. Encoded protein: CASSLPGRRDQPQHF.

This clonotype has ten or more counts. J is TRBJ1-2 and V is TRBV7-2; TRBD1 matches at 9 bases. CDR3 length equals 15 residues. V lost 4 bases and J lost 3; bases outside the gene matches: 6. CDR1 and CDR2 (germline): SGHTA, FQGNSA. CDR3 sequence: CASSSRQGVDYGYTF. The DNA for the CDR3 is TGTGCCAGCAGCTCCAGACAGGGGGTTGACTATGGCTACACCTTC.

CDR3 DNA sequence: TGCAGTGCTTTAGGGGGCCCGGGAAACACCGGGGAGCTGTTTTTT. It specifies CSALGGPGNTGELFF. The rearrangement links TRBV20-1 to TRBJ2-2; 7 positions match TRBD1. CDR1 is DFQATT, CDR2 SNEGSKA, per germline (reference sequence). This CDR3 is 15 amino acids long. Trimming at V came to 5 bases and at J to 2 bases, leaving 8 bases not matched to a gene.

This clonotype was seen at least ten times. This rearrangement joins TRBV4-1 to TRBJ1-5; D unresolved. The V gene lost 0 bases and the J gene lost 6 bases, with 9 bases spanning the gap. Germline CDR1 and CDR2: MGHRA and YSYEKL. The CDR3 contains 14 residues. The CDR3 DNA follows: TGCGCCAGCAGCCAAGACGGGGTGGCTCAGCCCCAGCATTTT. Translated, it gives CASSQDGVAQPQHF.

The sample holds a few counts of this clonotype. This chain joins TRBV30 and TRBJ2-5; D might be TRBD1 or TRBD2, each matching 5 bases. From germline, CDR1 is GTSNPN and CDR2 SVGIG (reference sequence). V dropped 2 bases and J dropped 4 bases, with 14 bases sitting between them. The length of the CDR3 is 14 residues. The CDR3: CAWSLTAGGETQYF. The CDR3 DNA reads as TGTGCCTGGAGTCTCACGGCTGGGGGAGAGACCCAGTACTTC.

On this clonotype itself: One end of the junction fails to match germline, which may point to a read error. The DNA for the CDR3 is TGCGCCATCAGCTTATCGTCACCTAGAGGGGCCGAGCAGTACTTC. Translating gives CAISLSSPRGAEQYF. V and J are TRBV5-1 and TRBJ2-7; D may match TRBD1 or TRBD2 (5 bases each). The CDR3 sequence is 15 residues long. Germline V CDR1 and CDR2: SGHRS, YFSETQ.

This clonotype was recorded many times. This is likely a read error, given that the CDR3 carries no conserved phenylalanine or tryptophan at its end. This rearrangement joins TRBV12-3 or TRBV12-4 to TRBJ2-5; either TRBD1 or TRBD2 may supply D (6 bases each). The CDR3 is 15 residues long. V gave up 6 bases and J gave up 3 bases, with 17 bases separating them. This CDR3 reads CASSGRTGAEETQYS. DNA for the CDR3: TGTGCCAGCAGCGGACGTACGGGGGCCGAAGAGACCCAGTACTCC.

The chain employs TRBV30 and TRBJ1-1; no firm D call. Germline assignment: CDR1 GTSNPN and CDR2 SVGIG (reference sequence). V shed 5 bases and J shed 4 bases, with 11 bases lying between them. The CDR3 runs 12 residues. The CDR3 nucleotides are TGTGCCTGGGACATGGATGGCACTGAAGCTTTCTTT. This gives the protein CAWDMDGTEAFF. The whole variable domain, remainder taken from reference TRBV30 and TRBJ1-1, is SQTIHQWPATLVQPVGSPLSLECTVEGTSNPNLYWYRQAAGRGLQLLFYSVGIGQISSEVPQNLSASRPQDRQFILSSKKLLLSDSGFYLCAWDMDGTEAFFGQGTRLTVV.

This clonotype has only a few counts. This rearrangement joins TRBV24-1 to TRBJ1-5; D is undetermined. Trimming pared 2 bases from V and 4 bases from J, leaving 8 bases between. The CDR3 spans 14 residues. Germline V lookup: CDR1 KGHDR, CDR2 SFDVKD. The CDR3 region has the DNA TGTGCCACCAGTGATTCCCGATATAATCAGCCCCAGCATTTT. Its translation: CATSDSRYNQPQHF.

The CDR3 region has the DNA TGCAGTGCCCGGGGGTCAACCTCCTACGAGCAGTACTTC. It specifies CSARGSTSYEQYF. The V call is TRBV20-1, the J call TRBJ2-7; D perhaps matches TRBD2 (6 bases). There are 13 residues in the CDR3. V was trimmed by 6 bases and J by 0 bases, leaving 12 bases between them. Germline assignment: CDR1 DFQATT and CDR2 SNEGSKA (reference sequence).

This clonotype was detected ten times or more. This chain joins TRBV4-1 and TRBJ1-3; D ambiguous. The length of the CDR3 is 13 residues. The V end was cut by 4 bases, the J end by 2 bases, with 6 bases between. Germline assignment: CDR1 MGHRA and CDR2 YSYEKL. The CDR3 here is CASSRGTGNTIYF. Here the CDR3 DNA reads TGCGCCAGCAGCCGAGGGACTGGAAACACCATATATTTT.

The sample holds many counts of this clonotype. The chain recombines TRBV28 with TRBJ2-4; tentatively, D is TRBD1 or TRBD2 (6 bases each). V was trimmed by 6 bases and J by 0 bases, leaving 15 bases between them. This CDR3 spans 16 amino acids. Germline CDR1 is MDHEN and CDR2 is SYDVKM. CDR3 in DNA: TGTGCCAGCAGCCTGACAAGGGGGGTAGCCAAAAACATTCAGTACTTC. Protein: CASSLTRGVAKNIQYF.